This TCR beta chain was identified during a study of molecular identifiers for immune sequencing clone quantification (dated by TCRdb to between 2018 and 2020). For the study in its entirety: For a replicate experiment, the RNA from either about 20,000 or 100,000 naive CD8 T cells was divided into five aliquots, and four of those aliquots went on to sequencing. This methods study benchmarked molecular-identifier clustering-based TCR repertoire sequencing (MIDCIRS) and TCR RNA copy counting, using CD8 T cells to do so.

This clonotype was observed at least ten times. Its antigen target is currently unknown. No qualities accompany the bases; no much larger clone lies one base away. Trimming leaves V shorter by 6 bases and J shorter by 3 bases, with the junction holding 6 bases beyond the gene matches. The CDR3 numbers 14 residues from cysteine through phenylalanine. This entry keeps only the CDR3 DNA: 42 bases, framed from base 1. The germline V gene sets CDR1 to SQVTM and CDR2 to ANQGSEA. Libraries were built with PCR. For sequencing, a NextSeq 500 was employed. Preparation of bulk TCR libraries followed a previously described approach, with the TCR primers listed in Table S5. Total RNA was purified with the Qiagen AllPrep DNA/RNA kit. Before analysis, reads from multiple sequencing runs of one library were combined. As for the authors' bioinformatics: Reads were retained only if their TCR constant sequence matched exactly, and those retained reads were trimmed to 150 nt and grouped according to their 12-nt molecular barcodes. Reads in each barcode group were sub-clustered using a 15% Levenshtein threshold, and a quality-weighted consensus sequence was built for each RNA molecule. Non-functional sequences were excluded, and lower-count sequences lying one edit away from another sequence were also excluded. On the basis of fitting two negative binomial distributions, barcode sub-clusters with fewer than 20% of the maximum read count were discarded. Using fastp trimming at Q25 and MiXCR clonotype assembly, TCRdb reanalyzed the public sequencing data and kept in-frame beta chains. Each record represents a unique CDR3 protein, reported with the most common genes and DNA among its rows. In this record, the V and J calls reflect TCRdb's handling and not the investigators' own analysis. Across this sample there are 490,000 or so distinct CDR3 sequences, with approximately 25% seen only once. The ten largest account for just over 0.75% of the sample.

Libraries of naive CD8 T cells were generated from roughly 21,000 to 960,000 sorted cells, with 10%, 30% or 50% of the purified RNA used. On a BD FACSAria II, naive CD8 T cells were FACS-sorted as CD8+CD4-CCR7+CD45RA+ and collected into RLT Plus buffer. Approximately 9 TCR copies' worth of Jurkat RNA were spiked into about 19,000-1,100,000 naive CD8 T cell samples to test detection sensitivity. Enrichment of CD8 T cells was performed with RosetteSep CD8+ T Cell Enrichment Cocktail and Ficoll-Paque, after which ACK red cell lysis was carried out. The study at large found these results: In CMV-specific effector cells, clones with more than 20 RNA copies accounted for over 98% of molecules, whereas in naive cells such clones accounted for under 1%. Highly expanded clone sizes could be underestimated because identical TCR molecules may share a barcode. Spiked-in Jurkat TCR RNA equal to a single cell's worth was reported to be detectable even within 1,200,000 naive CD8 T cells. The naive libraries included spiked-in Jurkat TCR RNA (about ten copies' worth), and this RNA is not part of the donor repertoire. When barcode sub-clustering was left out, chimeric consensus sequences inflated TCR diversity, with chimeras reaching as high as 47%. Approximately 3.3 recovered TCR RNA copies per cell were obtained by modeling, versus about 9.7 by digital PCR, implying a capture efficiency of 30% to 35%.

The receptor was derived from a human donor in good health. Some libraries in this study had Jurkat cell RNA spiked in. What was sequenced was naive CD8+ T cells from blood, with Jurkat cell RNA spiked in. The cell subset or site label of this sample denotes: FACS-sorted CD8+CD4-CCR7+CD45RA+ naive T cells. The rearrangement combines TRBV29-1 with TRBJ2-3, with 10 central nucleotides matching TRBD2. Read as DNA, the sequence is TGCAGCGTAGTCCTAGCGGGGGAGACAGATACGCAGTATTTT. Translated, this is CSVVLAGETDTQYF.